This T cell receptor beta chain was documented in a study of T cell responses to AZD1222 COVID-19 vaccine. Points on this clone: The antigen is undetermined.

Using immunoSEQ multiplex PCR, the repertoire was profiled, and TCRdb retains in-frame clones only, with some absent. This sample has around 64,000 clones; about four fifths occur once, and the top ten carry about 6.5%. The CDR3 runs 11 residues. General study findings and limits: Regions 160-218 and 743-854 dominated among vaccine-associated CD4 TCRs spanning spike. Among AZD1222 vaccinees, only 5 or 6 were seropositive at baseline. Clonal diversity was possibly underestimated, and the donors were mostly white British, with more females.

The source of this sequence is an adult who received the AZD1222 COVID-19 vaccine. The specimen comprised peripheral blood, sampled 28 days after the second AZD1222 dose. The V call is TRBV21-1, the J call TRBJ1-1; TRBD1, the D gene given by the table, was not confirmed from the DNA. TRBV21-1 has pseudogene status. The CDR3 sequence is CASSKIREAFF. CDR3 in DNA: TGTGCCAGCAGCAAAATCAGGGAAGCTTTCTTT.